The clone carrying this TCR beta chain was found many times. Its target is unknown. This library used about 400 ng RNA and molecular barcoded adaptors spanning alpha/delta and beta/gamma chains. TCRdb analysed the reads with MiXCR anew, one entry per CDR3 protein. The sample has 30,000 to 40,000 distinct CDR3 sequences; about 15% are singletons. Bone marrow was sampled from every patient at the time of active disease. The record originates from a study of read filtering for tumor transcriptome and immune sequencing. For the study at large: DNase treatment preceded whole-transcriptome library preparation. Findings of the study overall: Compared with RNA-seq, IR-seq gave much higher clonotype depth and reliability.

The V gene end was trimmed by 6 bases and the J gene end by 3 bases; junction bases not matched to a gene: 9. The CDR3 extends over 15 amino acids. CDR1 and CDR2 from the germline V gene are DFQATT and SNEGSKA (reference sequence). What was sequenced was a population of CD138-negative cells sorted from bone marrow. This chain connects TRBV20-1 to TRBJ2-1; 9 nucleotides match TRBD2. The TCR was taken from a donor at least 40 years old with multiple myeloma. CDR3 sequence (DNA): TGCAGTGCCGGGCGGGGGGGGCCATTCTACAATGAGCAGTTCTTC. Translated: CSAGRGGPFYNEQFF.